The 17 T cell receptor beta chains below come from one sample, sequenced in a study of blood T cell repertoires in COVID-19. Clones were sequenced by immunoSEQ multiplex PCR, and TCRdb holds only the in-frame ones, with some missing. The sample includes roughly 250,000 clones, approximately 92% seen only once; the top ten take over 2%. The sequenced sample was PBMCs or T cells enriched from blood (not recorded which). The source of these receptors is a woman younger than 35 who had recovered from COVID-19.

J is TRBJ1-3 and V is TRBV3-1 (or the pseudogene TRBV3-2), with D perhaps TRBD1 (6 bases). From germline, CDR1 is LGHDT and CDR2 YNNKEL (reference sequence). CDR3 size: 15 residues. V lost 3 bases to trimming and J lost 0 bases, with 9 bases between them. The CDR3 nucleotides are TGTGCCAGCAGCCAGGGACAAGCCTCTGGAAACACCATATATTTT. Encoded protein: CASSQGQASGNTIYF.

CDR3 in DNA: TGTGCCAGCGCTGGGGCGTGGCAGGGGGTGGATGGCTACACCTTC. This sequence encodes CASAGAWQGVDGYTF. J is TRBJ1-2 and V is TRBV2, with 7 bases aligning to TRBD1. This CDR3 contains 15 residues. The V gene's germline CDR1 is SNHLY and CDR2 FYNNEI. V was pared by 8 bases and J by 6 bases, with 15 bases of the junction left unmatched.

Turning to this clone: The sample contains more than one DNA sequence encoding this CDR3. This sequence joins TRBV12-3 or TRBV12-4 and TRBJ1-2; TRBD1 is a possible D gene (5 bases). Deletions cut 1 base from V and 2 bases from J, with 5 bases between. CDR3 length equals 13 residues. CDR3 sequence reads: CASSLDRNYGYTF. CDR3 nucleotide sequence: TGTGCCAGCAGTTTAGACAGGAACTATGGCTACACCTTC.

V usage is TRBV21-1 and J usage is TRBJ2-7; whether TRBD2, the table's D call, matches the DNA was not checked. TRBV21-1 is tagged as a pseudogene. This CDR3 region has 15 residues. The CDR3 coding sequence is TGTGCCAGCAGCAAAGGCGGTCTCAGCTCCTACGAGCAGTACTTC. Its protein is CASSKGGLSSYEQYF.

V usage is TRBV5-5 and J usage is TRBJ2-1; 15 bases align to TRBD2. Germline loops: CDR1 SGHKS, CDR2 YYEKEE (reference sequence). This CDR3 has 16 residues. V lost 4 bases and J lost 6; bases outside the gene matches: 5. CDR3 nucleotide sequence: TGTGCCAGCAGCCTCGGGACTAGCGGGGGGCGCAATGAGCAGTTCTTC. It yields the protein CASSLGTSGGRNEQFF.

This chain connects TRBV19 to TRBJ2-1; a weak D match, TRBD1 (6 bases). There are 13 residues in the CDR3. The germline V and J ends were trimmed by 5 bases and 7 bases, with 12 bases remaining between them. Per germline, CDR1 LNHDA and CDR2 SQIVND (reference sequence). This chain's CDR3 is CASSAPQGNEQFF. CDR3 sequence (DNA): TGTGCCAGTAGTGCCCCACAGGGTAATGAGCAGTTCTTC.

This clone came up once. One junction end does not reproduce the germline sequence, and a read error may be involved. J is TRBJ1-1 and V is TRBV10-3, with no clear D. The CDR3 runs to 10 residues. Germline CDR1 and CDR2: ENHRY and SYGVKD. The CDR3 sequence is CAISDARIIF. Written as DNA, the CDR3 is TGTGCCATCAGTGATGCGCGGATCATCTTT.

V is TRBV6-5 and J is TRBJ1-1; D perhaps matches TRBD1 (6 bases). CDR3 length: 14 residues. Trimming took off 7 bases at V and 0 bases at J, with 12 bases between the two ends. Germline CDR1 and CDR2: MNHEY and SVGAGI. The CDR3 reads CASKIGGVNTEAFF. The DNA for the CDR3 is TGTGCCAGCAAAATAGGGGGGGTGAACACTGAAGCTTTCTTT.

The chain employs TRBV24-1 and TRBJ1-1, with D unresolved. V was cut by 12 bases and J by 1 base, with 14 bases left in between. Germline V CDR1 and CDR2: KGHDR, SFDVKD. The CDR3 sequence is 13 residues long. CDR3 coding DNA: TGTGCCGCTCGGCCCGGGTGGAACACTGAAGCTTTCTTT. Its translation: CAARPGWNTEAFF.

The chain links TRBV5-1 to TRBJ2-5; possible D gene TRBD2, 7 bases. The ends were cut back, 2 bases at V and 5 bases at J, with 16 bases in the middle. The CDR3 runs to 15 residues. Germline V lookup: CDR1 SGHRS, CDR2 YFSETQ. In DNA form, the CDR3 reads TGCGCCAGCAGCTTCGGTTGGGAGGGGGATGAGACCCAGTACTTC. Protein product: CASSFGWEGDETQYF. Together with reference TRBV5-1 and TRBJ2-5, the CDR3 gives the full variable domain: KAGVTQTPRYLIKTRGQQVTLSCSPISGHRSVSWYQQTPGQGLQFLFEYFSETQRNKGNFPGRFSGRQFSNSRSEMNVSTLELGDSALYLCASSFGWEGDETQYFGPGTRLLVL.

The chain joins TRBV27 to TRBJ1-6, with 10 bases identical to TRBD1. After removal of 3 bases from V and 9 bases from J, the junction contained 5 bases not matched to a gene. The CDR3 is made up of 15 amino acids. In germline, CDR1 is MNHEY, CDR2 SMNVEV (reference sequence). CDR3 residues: CASSLKGTGASPLHF. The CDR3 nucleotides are TGTGCCAGCAGTTTGAAAGGGACAGGGGCTTCACCCCTCCACTTT.

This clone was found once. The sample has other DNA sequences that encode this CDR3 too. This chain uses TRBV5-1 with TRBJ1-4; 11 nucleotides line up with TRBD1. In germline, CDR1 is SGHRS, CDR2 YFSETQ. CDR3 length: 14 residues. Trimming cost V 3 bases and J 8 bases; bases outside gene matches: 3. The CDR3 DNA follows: TGCGCCAGCAGCTCCGGGACAGGGGGGGAAAAACTGTTTTTT. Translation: CASSSGTGGEKLFF.

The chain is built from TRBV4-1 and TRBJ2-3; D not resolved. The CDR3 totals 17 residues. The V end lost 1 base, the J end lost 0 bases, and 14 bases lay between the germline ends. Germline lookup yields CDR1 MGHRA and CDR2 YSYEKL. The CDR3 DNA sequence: TGCGCCAGCAGCCAAGTAAGAGGCGGATCTAGCACAGATACGCAGTATTTT. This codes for CASSQVRGGSSTDTQYF.

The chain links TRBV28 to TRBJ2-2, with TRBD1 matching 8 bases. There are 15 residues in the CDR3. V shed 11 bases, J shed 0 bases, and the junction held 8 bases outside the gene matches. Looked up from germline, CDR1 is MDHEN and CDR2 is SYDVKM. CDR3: CAAGGQGANTGELFF. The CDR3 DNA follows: TGTGCCGCAGGTGGACAGGGCGCGAACACCGGGGAGCTGTTTTTT.

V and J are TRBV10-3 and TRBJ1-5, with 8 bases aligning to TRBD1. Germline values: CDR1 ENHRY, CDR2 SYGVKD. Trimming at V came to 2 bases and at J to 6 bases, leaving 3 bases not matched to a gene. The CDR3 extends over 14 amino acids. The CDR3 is CAISEQGAGQPQHF. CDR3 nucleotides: TGTGCCATCAGTGAGCAGGGGGCAGGTCAGCCCCAGCATTTT.

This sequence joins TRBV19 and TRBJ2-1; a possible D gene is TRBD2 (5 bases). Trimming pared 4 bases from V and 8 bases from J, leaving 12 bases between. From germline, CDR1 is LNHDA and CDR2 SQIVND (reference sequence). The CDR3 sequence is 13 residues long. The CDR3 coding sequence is TGTGCCAGTAGTACACAGCATAGCGATGAGCAGTTCTTC. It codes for CASSTQHSDEQFF. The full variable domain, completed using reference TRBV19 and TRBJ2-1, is DGGITQSPKYLFRKEGQNVTLSCEQNLNHDAMYWYRQDPGQGLRLIYYSQIVNDFQKGDIAEGYSVSREKKESFPLTVTSAQKNPTAFYLCASSTQHSDEQFFGPGTRLTVL.

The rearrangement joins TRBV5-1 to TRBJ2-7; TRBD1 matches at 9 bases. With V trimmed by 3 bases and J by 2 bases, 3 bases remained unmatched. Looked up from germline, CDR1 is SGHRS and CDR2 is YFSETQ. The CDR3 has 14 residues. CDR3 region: CASSSGQGPYEQYF. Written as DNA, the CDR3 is TGCGCCAGCAGCTCGGGACAGGGCCCCTACGAGCAGTACTTC.